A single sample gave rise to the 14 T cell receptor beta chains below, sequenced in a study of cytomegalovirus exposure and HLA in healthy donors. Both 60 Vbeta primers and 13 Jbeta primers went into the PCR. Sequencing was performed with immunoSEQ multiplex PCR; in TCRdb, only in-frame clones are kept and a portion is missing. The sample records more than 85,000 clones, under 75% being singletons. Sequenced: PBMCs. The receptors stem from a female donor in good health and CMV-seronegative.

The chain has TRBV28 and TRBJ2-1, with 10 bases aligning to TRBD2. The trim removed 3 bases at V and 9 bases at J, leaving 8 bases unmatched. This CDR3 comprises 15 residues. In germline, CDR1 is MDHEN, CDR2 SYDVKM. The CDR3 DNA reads TGTGCCAGCAGTTTTACCCTAGCGGGAGATCTTGAGCAGTTCTTC. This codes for CASSFTLAGDLEQFF.

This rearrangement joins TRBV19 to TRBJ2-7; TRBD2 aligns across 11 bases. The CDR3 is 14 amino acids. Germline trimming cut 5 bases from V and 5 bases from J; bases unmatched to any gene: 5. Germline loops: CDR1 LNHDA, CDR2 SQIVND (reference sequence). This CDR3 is CASSHPGLADEQYF. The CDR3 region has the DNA TGTGCCAGTAGTCATCCGGGACTAGCGGACGAGCAGTACTTC.

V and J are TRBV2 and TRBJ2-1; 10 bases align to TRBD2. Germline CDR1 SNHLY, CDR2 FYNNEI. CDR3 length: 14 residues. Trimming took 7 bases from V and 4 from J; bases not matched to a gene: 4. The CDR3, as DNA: TGTGCCAGCATGGGGACTAGCGTATACAATGAGCAGTTCTTC. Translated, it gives CASMGTSVYNEQFF. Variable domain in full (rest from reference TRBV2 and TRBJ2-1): EPEVTQTPSHQVTQMGQEVILRCVPISNHLYFYWYRQILGQKVEFLVSFYNNEISEKSEIFDDQFSVERPDGSNFTLKIRSTKLEDSAMYFCASMGTSVYNEQFFGPGTRLTVL.

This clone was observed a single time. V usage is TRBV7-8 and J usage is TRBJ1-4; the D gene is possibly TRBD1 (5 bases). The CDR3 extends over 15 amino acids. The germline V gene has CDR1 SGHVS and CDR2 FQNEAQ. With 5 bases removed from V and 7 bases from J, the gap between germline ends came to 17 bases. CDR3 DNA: TGTGCCAGCAGCCCCCTCGGAGGGGCGGTTGAAAAACTGTTTTTT. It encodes CASSPLGGAVEKLFF.

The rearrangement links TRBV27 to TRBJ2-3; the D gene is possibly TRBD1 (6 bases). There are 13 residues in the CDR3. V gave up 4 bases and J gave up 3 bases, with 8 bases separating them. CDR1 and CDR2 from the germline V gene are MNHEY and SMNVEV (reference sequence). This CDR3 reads CASSSQGTDTQYF. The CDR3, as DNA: TGTGCCAGCAGTTCACAGGGTACAGATACGCAGTATTTT.

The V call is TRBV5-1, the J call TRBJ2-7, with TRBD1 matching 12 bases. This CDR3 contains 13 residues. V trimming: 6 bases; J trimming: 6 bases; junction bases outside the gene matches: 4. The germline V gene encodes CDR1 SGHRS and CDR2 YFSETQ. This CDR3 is CASKGQGALEQYF. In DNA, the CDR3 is TGCGCCAGCAAGGGACAGGGGGCCCTCGAGCAGTACTTC.

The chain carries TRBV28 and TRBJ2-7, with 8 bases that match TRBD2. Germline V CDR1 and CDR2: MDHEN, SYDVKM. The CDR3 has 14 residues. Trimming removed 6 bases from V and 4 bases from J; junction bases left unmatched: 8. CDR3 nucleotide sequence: TGTGCCAGCAGGCCTGCGGGGGGCGGGTACGAGCAGTACTTC. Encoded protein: CASRPAGGGYEQYF.

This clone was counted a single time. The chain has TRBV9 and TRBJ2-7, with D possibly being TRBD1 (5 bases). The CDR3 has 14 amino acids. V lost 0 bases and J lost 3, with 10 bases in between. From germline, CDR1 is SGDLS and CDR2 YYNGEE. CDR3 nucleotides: TGTGCCAGCAGCGTAGGATCCGACAGCTACGAGCAGTACTTC. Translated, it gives CASSVGSDSYEQYF.

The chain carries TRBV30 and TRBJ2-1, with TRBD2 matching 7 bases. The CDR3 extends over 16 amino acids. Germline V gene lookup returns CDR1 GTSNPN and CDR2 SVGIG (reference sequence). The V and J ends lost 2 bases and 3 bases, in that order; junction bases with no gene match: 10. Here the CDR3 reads CAWSRSERGGYNEQFF. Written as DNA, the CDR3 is TGTGCCTGGAGTCGGAGTGAGCGGGGCGGCTACAATGAGCAGTTCTTC.

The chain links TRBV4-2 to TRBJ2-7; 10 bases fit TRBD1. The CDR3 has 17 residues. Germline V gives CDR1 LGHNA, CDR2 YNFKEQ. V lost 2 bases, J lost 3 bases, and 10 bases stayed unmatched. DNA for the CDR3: TGTGCCAGCAGCCAAAGAGGGCCCGGGACAGGGGTCTACGAGCAGTACTTC. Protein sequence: CASSQRGPGTGVYEQYF.

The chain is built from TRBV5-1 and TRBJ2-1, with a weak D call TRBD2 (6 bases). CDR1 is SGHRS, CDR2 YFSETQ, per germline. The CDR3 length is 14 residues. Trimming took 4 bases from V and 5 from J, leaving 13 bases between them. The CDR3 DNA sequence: TGCGCCAGCAGCCCACCCCTAGCGAACAATGAGCAGTTCTTC. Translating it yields CASSPPLANNEQFF.

CDR3 sequence (DNA): TGTGCCACCATAGCGGGAGGCACAGATACGCAGTATTTT. Translated: CATIAGGTDTQYF. The chain is built from TRBV6-1 and TRBJ2-3; TRBD2 aligns across 9 bases. The J segment lost 1 base and the V segment lost 10 bases, leaving 3 bases of the junction unmatched. This CDR3 contains 13 residues. Germline V gene data show CDR1 as MNHNS and CDR2 as SASEGT.

DNA of the CDR3: TGCAGTGCTGGGGGGGCAGCATATTCTAGCACAGATACGCAGTATTTT. This translates into CSAGGAAYSSTDTQYF. V gene TRBV29-1 combines with J gene TRBJ2-3; possible D gene TRBD2, 7 bases. The CDR3 covers 16 residues. The germline V gene has CDR1 SQVTM and CDR2 ANQGSEA.

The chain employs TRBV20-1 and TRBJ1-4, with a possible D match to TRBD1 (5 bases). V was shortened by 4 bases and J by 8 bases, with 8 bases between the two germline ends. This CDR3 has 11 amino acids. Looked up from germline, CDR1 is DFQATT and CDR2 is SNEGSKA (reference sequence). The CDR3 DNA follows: TGCAGTGCTACCGGGGGGGAAAAACTGTTTTTT. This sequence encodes CSATGGEKLFF.